Shown below are 16 T cell receptor beta chains from a single sample sequenced in a study of blood T cell repertoires in COVID-19. Assay used: immunoSEQ multiplex PCR; TCRdb lists only in-frame clones, some missing. Of about 50,000 clones listed, roughly 83% are singletons. Sample: peripheral blood. The source is a woman aged 60-70 years with acute or convalescent COVID-19.

This rearrangement joins TRBV30 to TRBJ2-7; D perhaps matches TRBD2 (7 bases). CDR1 and CDR2 (germline): GTSNPN, SVGIG (reference sequence). The V and J ends lost 4 bases and 7 bases respectively, with 14 bases between them. This CDR3 contains 12 residues. The CDR3 DNA is TGTGCCTGGAAAGGGGGGGCGCATGAGCAGTACTTC. It yields the protein CAWKGGAHEQYF.

The gene calls are TRBV5-1 and TRBJ1-2; 11 bases are shared with TRBD1. V was pared by 3 bases and J by 0 bases, with 7 bases of the junction left unmatched. Germline loops: CDR1 SGHRS, CDR2 YFSETQ. There are 17 residues in the CDR3. CDR3 in amino acids: CASSSPGTGGANYGYTF. DNA for the CDR3: TGCGCCAGCAGCTCACCCGGGACAGGGGGAGCTAACTATGGCTACACCTTC. The full variable domain, with the rest looked up from reference TRBV5-1 and TRBJ1-2, is KAGVTQTPRYLIKTRGQQVTLSCSPISGHRSVSWYQQTPGQGLQFLFEYFSETQRNKGNFPGRFSGRQFSNSRSEMNVSTLELGDSALYLCASSSPGTGGANYGYTFGSGTRLTVV.

This rearrangement joins TRBV19 to TRBJ1-2, with D possibly being TRBD1 (5 bases). This CDR3 spans 16 amino acids. Trimming left V 3 bases short and J 0 bases short, with 14 bases between. Germline V gene lookup returns CDR1 LNHDA and CDR2 SQIVND (reference sequence). The CDR3 sequence: CASSIGGVVSNYGYTF. The CDR3 bases are TGTGCCAGTAGTATTGGGGGGGTGGTCTCTAACTATGGCTACACCTTC.

CDR3 region: CASSLAGETDTQYF. The CDR3 region has the DNA TGTGCCAGCAGCTTAGCCGGGGAGACAGATACGCAGTATTTT. This rearrangement joins TRBV7-3 to TRBJ2-3; TRBD2 might be the D (5 bases). V lost 2 bases to trimming and J lost 3 bases, with 9 bases between them. The CDR3 runs 14 residues. The germline CDR1 and CDR2 sequences are SGHTA and FQGTGA.

J is TRBJ2-3 and V is TRBV19, with 8 bases fitting TRBD1. The germline V gene encodes CDR1 LNHDA and CDR2 SQIVND (reference sequence). The CDR3 length is 16 residues. V shed 3 bases, J shed 3 bases, and the junction held 8 bases outside the gene matches. CDR3 protein: CASSMPGGSGTDTQYF. The CDR3 DNA is TGTGCCAGTAGTATGCCAGGGGGCTCGGGGACAGATACGCAGTATTTT.

The V call is TRBV15, the J call TRBJ1-6; 7 bases fit TRBD1. CDR3 length: 16 residues. CDR1 and CDR2 (germline): LNHNV, YYDKDF (reference sequence). The trim removed 0 bases at V and 9 bases at J, leaving 8 bases unmatched. CDR3 residues: CATSRDRGGAGSPLHF. In DNA, the CDR3 is TGTGCCACCAGCAGAGATCGAGGGGGCGCAGGTTCACCCCTCCACTTT.

The chain uses TRBV6-5 and TRBJ2-7; TRBD2 matches 13 bases. With V trimmed by 8 bases and J by 4 bases, 5 bases remained unmatched. The CDR3 has 14 residues. From germline, CDR1 is MNHEY and CDR2 SVGAGI. In DNA, the CDR3 is TGTGCCAGCCTATGGACTAGCGGGAGTTACGAGCAGTACTTC. Protein sequence: CASLWTSGSYEQYF.

The J gene is TRBJ2-7, the V gene TRBV27, with D uncertain. In germline, CDR1 is MNHEY, CDR2 SMNVEV (reference sequence). There are 13 residues in the CDR3. V was clipped by 1 base and J by 5 bases, with 9 bases between them. CDR3: CASSLYRSNEQYF. The DNA of the CDR3 is TGTGCCAGCAGTTTATATAGGAGTAACGAGCAGTACTTC.

The J gene is TRBJ1-2, the V gene TRBV19, with D possibly TRBD1 on 6 matching bases. The germline CDR1 and CDR2 sequences are LNHDA and SQIVND (reference sequence). The V end lost 0 bases, the J end lost 3 bases, and 11 bases lay between the germline ends. The CDR3 is 15 residues long. The CDR3 is CASSIDYRVHYGYTF. In nucleotides, the CDR3 is TGTGCCAGTAGTATAGATTACAGGGTCCACTATGGCTACACCTTC.

In this sample, this clone turned up once. The chain couples TRBV20-1 to TRBJ1-1; TRBD1 is a possible D gene (5 bases). CDR1 DFQATT and CDR2 SNEGSKA come from the germline V gene (reference sequence). V was clipped by 3 bases and J by 13 bases, with 15 bases between them. The CDR3 is 11 residues long. The DNA of the CDR3 is TGCAGTGCTAGTCCGGGGACCGGGGGTTTCTTT. Translation gives CSASPGTGGFF.

CDR3 amino acids: CASSHNRAQNTEAFF. The DNA of the CDR3 is TGTGCCAGCAGCCACAACAGGGCCCAGAACACTGAAGCTTTCTTT. The chain couples TRBV3-1 (or the pseudogene TRBV3-2) to TRBJ1-1; D may be TRBD1 (6 bases). Germline-derived CDR1 and CDR2 are LGHDT and YNNKEL (reference sequence). Trimming pared 3 bases from V and 1 base from J, leaving 12 bases between. The CDR3 loop spans 15 amino acids.

This sequence joins TRBV11-2 and TRBJ1-1, with 7 bases that match TRBD1. V lost 3 bases, J lost 0 bases, and 10 bases stayed unmatched. The CDR3 contains 17 residues. In germline, CDR1 is SGHAT, CDR2 FQNNGV. CDR3 sequence reads: CASSFPRQGVMNTEAFF. CDR3 in DNA: TGTGCCAGCAGCTTCCCTCGACAGGGCGTCATGAACACTGAAGCTTTCTTT.

The V gene is TRBV6-5, the J gene TRBJ2-7, with D possibly TRBD2 on 5 matching bases. This CDR3 has 12 residues. The V gene's germline CDR1 is MNHEY and CDR2 SVGAGI. Trimming pared 8 bases from V and 11 bases from J, leaving 19 bases between. In nucleotides, the CDR3 is TGTGCCAGCGAGGGAATCTTGGGCACCAAGTACTTC. Protein sequence: CASEGILGTKYF.

This sequence joins TRBV5-8 and TRBJ1-1; the D is unclear. Germline V gene data show CDR1 as SGHTS and CDR2 as YDEGEE. CDR3 size: 17 residues. V was clipped by 4 bases and J by 1 base, with 20 bases between them. The CDR3 DNA is TGTGCCAGCAGCCCAAGACTTGGGCGGGGTGAGAACACTGAAGCTTTCTTT. This sequence encodes CASSPRLGRGENTEAFF.

This clone was seen a handful of times. The CDR3 protein is CASRLRGLETQYF. Here the CDR3 DNA reads TGTGCCAGCAGACTCAGGGGGCTAGAGACCCAGTACTTC. The rearrangement uses TRBV27 and TRBJ2-5; TRBD1 agrees at 8 bases. The V gene's germline CDR1 is MNHEY and CDR2 SMNVEV (reference sequence). Trimming removed 6 bases from V and 4 bases from J; junction bases left unmatched: 4. This CDR3 contains 13 residues.

This chain joins TRBV24-1 and TRBJ1-1; the D gene is possibly TRBD1 (6 bases). This CDR3 is 14 amino acids long. Germline lookup yields CDR1 KGHDR and CDR2 SFDVKD. V lost 7 bases and J lost 1, with 12 bases in between. The CDR3 here is CATRGHNANTEAFF. CDR3 in DNA: TGTGCCACCAGGGGACACAATGCGAACACTGAAGCTTTCTTT.